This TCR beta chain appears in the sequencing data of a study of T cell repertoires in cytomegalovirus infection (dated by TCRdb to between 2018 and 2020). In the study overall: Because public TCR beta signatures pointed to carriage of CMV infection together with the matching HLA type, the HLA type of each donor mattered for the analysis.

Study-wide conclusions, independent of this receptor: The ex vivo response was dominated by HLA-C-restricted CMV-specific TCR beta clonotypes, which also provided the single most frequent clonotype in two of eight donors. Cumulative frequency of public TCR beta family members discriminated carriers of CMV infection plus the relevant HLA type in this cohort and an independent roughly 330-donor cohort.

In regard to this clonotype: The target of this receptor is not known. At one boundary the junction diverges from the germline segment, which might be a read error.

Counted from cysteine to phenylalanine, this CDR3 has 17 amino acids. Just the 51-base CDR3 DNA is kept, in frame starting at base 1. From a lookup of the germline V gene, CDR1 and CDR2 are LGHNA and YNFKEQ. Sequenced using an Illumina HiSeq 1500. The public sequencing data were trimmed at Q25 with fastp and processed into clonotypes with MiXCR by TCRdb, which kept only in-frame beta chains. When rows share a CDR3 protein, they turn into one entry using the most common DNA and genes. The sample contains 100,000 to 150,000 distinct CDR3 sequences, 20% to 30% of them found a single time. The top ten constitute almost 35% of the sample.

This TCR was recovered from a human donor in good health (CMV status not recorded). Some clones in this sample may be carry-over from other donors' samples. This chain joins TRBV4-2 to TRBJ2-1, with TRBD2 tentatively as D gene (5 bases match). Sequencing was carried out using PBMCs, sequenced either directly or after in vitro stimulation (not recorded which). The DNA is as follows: TGTGCCAGCAGCCAAGTGAGCCGGGGTCTCTCCAACAATGAGCAGTTCTTC. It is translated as CASSQVSRGLSNNEQFF.